These 18 T cell receptor beta chains were all obtained from the same sample, sequenced in a study of blood T cells in healthy people across ages. The second PCR ran about 6 to 12 cycles with a sample-barcoded 5' primer and J-beta primers. TCRdb reprocessed the 5' RACE reads via MiXCR and lists one record per CDR3 protein. The sample records about 930,000 distinct CDR3 sequences, under 35% being singletons. The same data also contributed to another study, on T cells of mothers and their children.

The sample was blood. Receptors were obtained from a woman aged 40-49 years in good health.

About this clonotype: A much larger clone lies a single base off, so this may be a read error. This chain joins TRBV24-1 and TRBJ2-4; 7 positions agree with TRBD1. TRBJ2-7 explains the end of the DNA better; the J call may be wrong. Germline loops: CDR1 KGHDR, CDR2 SFDVKD. The CDR3 runs to 15 residues. CDR3: CATSEEGRGTYEQYF. The DNA for the CDR3 is TGTGCCACCAGTGAGGAAGGCAGGGGGACCTACGAGCAGTACTTC.

This clonotype was seen ten or more times. The J gene is TRBJ1-2, the V gene TRBV4-3; a weak D match, TRBD1 (6 bases). This CDR3 has 14 amino acids. V dropped 2 bases and J dropped 8 bases, with 15 bases sitting between them. CDR1 is LGHNA, CDR2 YSLEER, per germline. The CDR3 sequence: CASSQTGAWDGYTF. The CDR3 DNA sequence: TGCGCCAGCAGCCAAACGGGGGCATGGGACGGCTACACCTTC.

The chain carries TRBV5-1 and TRBJ1-6; tentatively, D is TRBD1 (6 bases). The germline gives CDR1 SGHRS, CDR2 YFSETQ. The V gene lost 4 bases and the J gene lost 7 bases, with 21 bases spanning the gap. The CDR3 loop spans 17 amino acids. CDR3 protein: CASSAFQDSLGNSPLHF. DNA for the CDR3: TGCGCCAGCAGCGCCTTTCAGGACAGTTTGGGGAATTCACCCCTCCACTTT.

This clonotype has ten or more counts. The chain joins TRBV5-1 to TRBJ2-7, with D possibly TRBD1 on 5 matching bases. Trimming took 3 bases from V and 2 from J, leaving 15 bases between them. Looked up from germline, CDR1 is SGHRS and CDR2 is YFSETQ. The CDR3 spans 15 residues. Written as DNA, the CDR3 is TGCGCCAGCAGCTCAGCCAGGACATCTCCCTACGAGCAGTACTTC. Translation gives CASSSARTSPYEQYF.

Comments on this clonotype: A read error is possible here, since a much larger clone lies one base away. The CDR3, as DNA: TGCAGTGCTGATCGCGGCCCTGGCTACACCTTC. Its protein is CSADRGPGYTF. This sequence joins TRBV20-1 and TRBJ1-2; D gene unclear. CDR3 length: 11 amino acids. Germline V gives CDR1 DFQATT, CDR2 SNEGSKA (reference sequence). The V end was cut by 5 bases, the J end by 7 bases, with 11 bases between.

The sample holds many counts of this clonotype. The genes are TRBV25-1 and TRBJ2-7, with 9 bases fitting TRBD1. Germline loops: CDR1 MGHDK, CDR2 SYGVNS. V shed 2 bases, J shed 7 bases, and the junction held 3 bases outside the gene matches. The CDR3 extends over 13 amino acids. CDR3 DNA: TGTGCCAGCAGTGAAGCCGACAGGGGGGAGCAGTACTTC. Its protein product is CASSEADRGEQYF.

The chain combines TRBV7-9 with TRBJ1-4; D is unresolved. The germline gives CDR1 SEHNR, CDR2 FQNEAQ (reference sequence). With 3 bases removed from V and 7 bases from J, the gap between germline ends came to 27 bases. This CDR3 spans 19 amino acids. In nucleotides, the CDR3 is TGTGCCAGCAGCTTTGTGGGGTATTCGGCCGCGGCTGCGGGTGAAAAACTGTTTTTT. Its translation: CASSFVGYSAAAAGEKLFF.

This clonotype was counted many times. The J gene is TRBJ2-5, the V gene TRBV29-1, with TRBD2 matching over 7 bases. The CDR3 totals 14 residues. CDR1 SQVTM and CDR2 ANQGSEA come from the germline V gene. Germline trimming cut 6 bases from V and 3 bases from J; bases unmatched to any gene: 10. The CDR3 DNA follows: TGCAGCGTGTCGTGGGGGGGGTTGGAAGAGACCCAGTACTTC. Protein sequence: CSVSWGGLEETQYF. Full variable domain (missing parts from reference TRBV29-1 and TRBJ2-5): SAVISQKPSRDICQRGTSLTIQCQVDSQVTMMFWYRQQPGQSLTLIATANQGSEATYESGFVIDKFPISRPNLTFSTLTVSNMSPEDSSIYLCSVSWGGLEETQYFGPGTRLLVL.

V usage is TRBV20-1 and J usage is TRBJ2-4; 8 bases line up with TRBD2. After removal of 5 bases from V and 7 bases from J, the junction contained 7 bases not matched to a gene. The CDR3 spans 13 residues. Germline V lookup: CDR1 DFQATT, CDR2 SNEGSKA (reference sequence). The CDR3 region has the DNA TGCAGTGCTTTCCCCGGGAGGGGTAACATTCAGTACTTC. It yields the protein CSAFPGRGNIQYF.

The chain uses TRBV7-2 and TRBJ1-4; 7 bases line up with TRBD1. V shed 6 bases and J 3 bases; nucleotides not matched to a gene: 7. The CDR3 loop spans 15 amino acids. CDR1 is SGHTA and CDR2 is FQGNSA in the germline V gene. The CDR3 here is CASRATGTANEKLFF. CDR3 nucleotides: TGTGCCAGCAGGGCTACCGGGACAGCTAATGAAAAACTGTTTTTT.

The chain employs TRBV5-1 and TRBJ1-1; D is possibly TRBD1 (5 bases). The length of the CDR3 is 13 residues. CDR1 is SGHRS, CDR2 YFSETQ, per germline. V lost 7 bases and J 2 bases, leaving 12 bases between the germline ends. The CDR3 is CASGAQSNTEAFF. The CDR3 DNA reads as TGCGCCAGCGGGGCGCAGTCTAACACTGAAGCTTTCTTT.

The chain has TRBV10-3 and TRBJ2-3; TRBD1 or TRBD2 may be the D gene (5 bases each). Trimming pared 0 bases from V and 2 bases from J, leaving 6 bases between. The CDR3 consists of 14 residues. Germline CDR1 and CDR2: ENHRY and SYGVKD. CDR3 amino acids: CAISESGVTDTQYF. DNA of the CDR3: TGTGCCATCAGTGAGTCGGGGGTCACAGATACGCAGTATTTT.

As for this clonotype: The junction departs from germline at one end; a sequencing error may be responsible. The V gene is TRBV7-9, the J gene TRBJ1-4; no firm D call. The length of the CDR3 is 14 residues. Germline CDR1 is SEHNR and CDR2 is FQNEAQ (reference sequence). The DNA for the CDR3 is TGTGCCAGCAGCTCCGGGGTTATTAATAAAAAACTGTTTTTT. It is translated as CASSSGVINKKLFF.

V and J are TRBV6-2 or TRBV6-3 and TRBJ1-5; 8 nucleotides agree with TRBD1. V was pared by 6 bases and J by 9 bases, with 13 bases of the junction left unmatched. This CDR3 has 15 residues. Germline V gene data show CDR1 as MNHEY and CDR2 as SVGEGT. CDR3: CASSRQGPRAWPQHF. The CDR3 DNA reads as TGTGCCAGCAGCCGACAGGGGCCCAGGGCATGGCCCCAGCATTTT.

This clonotype was seen many times. The chain combines TRBV7-2 with TRBJ2-5; 12 positions agree with TRBD2. Trimming cost V 1 base and J 7 bases; bases outside gene matches: 10. Germline lookup yields CDR1 SGHTA and CDR2 FQGNSA. This CDR3 has 17 amino acids. The CDR3 DNA is TGTGCCAGCAGCTTAGAGCCTAGCGGGGGGGCCGACGGGACCCAGTACTTC. Its protein product is CASSLEPSGGADGTQYF.

This clonotype was found a few times. V is TRBV12-3 or TRBV12-4 and J is TRBJ2-1, with 10 bases matching TRBD1. V shed 4 bases, J shed 9 bases, and the junction held 15 bases outside the gene matches. The CDR3 has 17 residues. The CDR3 nucleotides are TGTGCCAGCAGTTCCGCCCCTCCCGGGACAGGGGTCGGTGAGCAGTTCTTC. Its translation is CASSSAPPGTGVGEQFF.

This clonotype was seen repeatedly, ten times or more. The rearrangement links TRBV27 to TRBJ2-5, with TRBD2 matching over 10 bases. V shed 4 bases, J shed 4 bases, and the junction held 12 bases outside the gene matches. This CDR3 has 17 residues. Germline CDR1 and CDR2: MNHEY and SMNVEV (reference sequence). The CDR3 spells CASSSPSGGTESETQYF. The CDR3 DNA sequence: TGTGCCAGCAGTTCCCCTAGCGGGGGAACCGAGTCAGAGACCCAGTACTTC.

The V and J genes are TRBV4-1 and TRBJ2-5; possibly TRBD2 for D (6 bases). The J call may be in error: the DNA end matches TRBJ2-7 better. Germline-derived CDR1 and CDR2 are MGHRA and YSYEKL. CDR3 size: 13 residues. CDR3 coding DNA: TGCGCCAGCAGCCCATGGGGGGAGTACGAGCAGTACTTC. Encoded protein: CASSPWGEYEQYF.